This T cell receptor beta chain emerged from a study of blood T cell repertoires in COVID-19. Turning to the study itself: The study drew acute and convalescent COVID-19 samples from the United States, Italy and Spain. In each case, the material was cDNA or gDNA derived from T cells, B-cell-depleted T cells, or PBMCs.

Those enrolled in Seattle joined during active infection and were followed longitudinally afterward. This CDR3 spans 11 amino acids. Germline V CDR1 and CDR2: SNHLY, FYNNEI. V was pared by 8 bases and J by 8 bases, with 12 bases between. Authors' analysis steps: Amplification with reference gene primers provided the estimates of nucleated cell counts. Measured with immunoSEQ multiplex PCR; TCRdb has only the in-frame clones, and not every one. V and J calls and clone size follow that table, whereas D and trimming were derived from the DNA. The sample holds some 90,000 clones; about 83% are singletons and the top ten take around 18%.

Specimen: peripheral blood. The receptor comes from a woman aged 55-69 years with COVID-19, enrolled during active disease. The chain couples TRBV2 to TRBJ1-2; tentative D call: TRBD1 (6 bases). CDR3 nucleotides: TGTGCCAGCGGGGGCCAGGAGGGCTACACCTTC. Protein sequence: CASGGQEGYTF.